This is a list of T cell receptor beta chains from one sample in a study of vaccination and CD4 T cells after COVID-19. Antigens for these TCRs are unknown. TCRdb re-called the PCR reads through MiXCR, storing one row per CDR3 protein. Of 15,000 or so distinct CDR3 sequences in the sample, over 45% were seen once. Sequencing was performed on CD4+ T cells from blood, cultured in vitro. The receptors shown here come from a human donor who had recovered from COVID-19. CDR3s include the opening cysteine and the closing phenylalanine or tryptophan. A D gene is named only where the DNA matches it firmly. Expanded clones are given a class, and other clones once, few, many or no size at all.

.,TRBJ2-1,TRBV20-1,.,CSAFHNEQFF,TGCAGTGCGTTCCACAATGAGCAGTTCTTC
TRBD1,TRBJ2-7,TRBV7-8,once,CASSSKQGLEQYF,TGTGCCAGCAGCTCTAAACAGGGGCTCGAGCAGTACTTC
TRBD2,TRBJ2-1,TRBV6-5,.,CASSSTGGPSGGRGTEQFF,TGTGCCAGCAGTTCAACCGGAGGACCTTCGGGCGGGAGAGGAACCGAGCAGTTCTTC
TRBD2,TRBJ2-3,TRBV20-1,few,CSARGTSGGALDTQYF,TGCAGTGCTAGAGGGACTAGCGGGGGGGCATTGGATACGCAGTATTTT
TRBD2,TRBJ2-5,TRBV10-3,.,CAISGGRTSGQETQYF,TGTGCCATCAGTGGAGGGAGGACTAGCGGGCAAGAGACCCAGTACTTC
.,TRBJ1-5,TRBV5-5,.,CASSPILGNQPQHF,TGTGCCAGCAGCCCCATTTTGGGCAATCAGCCCCAGCATTTT
.,TRBJ1-2,TRBV5-6,.,CASSWGVRGNYGYTF,TGTGCCAGCAGCTGGGGGGTTCGGGGTAACTATGGCTACACCTTC
.,TRBJ1-3,TRBV7-2,few,CASSLDSSGNTIYF,TGTGCCAGCAGCCTGGACAGCTCTGGAAACACCATATATTTT
.,TRBJ1-1,TRBV10-3,.,CAISEGQEAFF,TGTGCCATCAGTGAGGGCCAGGAAGCTTTCTTT
.,TRBJ1-5,TRBV19,few,CASSKRVRGGYSNQPQHF,TGTGCCAGTAGCAAACGGGTCAGGGGCGGTTATAGCAATCAGCCCCAGCATTTT
TRBD2,TRBJ2-7,TRBV20-1,.,CSAEGLAVHYEQYF,TGCAGTGCGGAGGGACTAGCGGTACACTACGAGCAGTACTTC
.,TRBJ1-2,TRBV12-3/TRBV12-4,.,CASRTGRYGYTF,TGTGCCAGCAGAACAGGGCGCTATGGCTACACCTTC
.,TRBJ1-3,TRBV7-6,.,CASSLESGNTIYF,TGTGCCAGCAGCTTAGAGTCTGGAAACACCATATATTTT
TRBD2,TRBJ2-5,TRBV19,.,CASSMVPLLAGMKETQYF,TGTGCCAGTAGTATGGTCCCCCTACTAGCGGGAATGAAAGAGACCCAGTACTTC